The 32 T cell receptor beta chains in this list originate from one sample, sequenced in a study of vaccination and CD4 T cells after COVID-19 (dated by TCRdb to between 2021 and 2023). The library relied on PCR. Reads for this sample came from an Illumina iSeq 100. TCR sequencing of DNA from cultured CD4+ T cells used the Oncomine TCR Beta short-read assay at the Johns Hopkins FTIC core. The raw public data were reprocessed by TCRdb itself: fastp quality trimming at Q25, MiXCR clonotype calling, in-frame beta chains only. Entries are consolidated by CDR3 protein sequence, retaining the most common genes and DNA. The sample has under 30,000 distinct CDR3 sequences on record, under 55% of them singletons. The ten largest make up around 4% of the sample. Their target antigens are unknown. Per the publication, the time point label means: late sampling 161 to 241 days after vaccination in a few convalescent patients. What this sample's treatment or condition label stands for: roughly ten-day PBMC culture with coronavirus spike peptide pools or control peptides (ViraFEST assay).

The sample in question was CD4+ T cells from blood, cultured in vitro, obtained about 7 months after SARS-CoV-2 vaccination. These receptors were taken from a human donor who had recovered from COVID-19.

The V gene is TRBV6-1, the J gene TRBJ1-1, with D unresolved. CDR1 and CDR2 (germline): MNHNS, SASEGT. The germline V and J ends were trimmed by 8 bases and 0 bases, with 16 bases remaining between them. The CDR3 has 15 residues. The CDR3: CASSVQQQLNTEAFF. CDR3 coding DNA: TGTGCCAGCTCCGTGCAACAACAGTTGAACACTGAAGCTTTCTTT.

This clonotype has more than one count but fewer than ten. The chain has TRBV15 and TRBJ2-5; D remains ambiguous. The germline gives CDR1 LNHNV, CDR2 YYDKDF (reference sequence). The CDR3 runs to 13 residues. V was trimmed by 3 bases and J by 5 bases, leaving 10 bases between them. CDR3 in amino acids: CATSRTPAETQYF. The CDR3 DNA is TGTGCCACCAGCAGGACTCCTGCCGAGACCCAGTACTTC.

The V and J genes are TRBV7-3 and TRBJ2-5, with 8 nucleotides matching TRBD2. The CDR3 extends over 16 amino acids. Per the germline V gene, CDR1 is SGHTA and CDR2 is FQGTGA. Trimming cost V 0 bases and J 4 bases; bases outside gene matches: 7. DNA of the CDR3: TGTGCCAGCAGCTTAACGGGAAGCGGGAGTTCAGAGACCCAGTACTTC. Translating gives CASSLTGSGSSETQYF.

The sample holds a few counts of this clonotype. In DNA, the CDR3 is TGCAGTGCTACCGGGACTGCATATGGCTACACCTTC. This translates into CSATGTAYGYTF. The genes are TRBV20-1 and TRBJ1-2; D might be TRBD1 (5 bases). There are 12 residues in the CDR3. The V end lost 4 bases, the J end lost 5 bases, and 11 bases lay between the germline ends. The V gene's germline CDR1 is DFQATT and CDR2 SNEGSKA (reference sequence).

The gene calls are TRBV30 and TRBJ2-7; the match to TRBD1 covers 11 bases. The V and J ends lost 5 bases and 6 bases, in that order; junction bases with no gene match: 3. The CDR3 totals 12 residues. The germline CDR1 and CDR2 sequences are GTSNPN and SVGIG (reference sequence). The CDR3 loop is CAWAGQGGEQYF. The CDR3 DNA sequence: TGTGCCTGGGCGGGACAGGGGGGCGAGCAGTACTTC.

This clonotype showed up just a few times. The chain employs TRBV28 and TRBJ1-2; 10 nucleotides match TRBD1. Per germline, CDR1 MDHEN and CDR2 SYDVKM. The CDR3 has 16 amino acids. J gave up 4 bases and V 9 bases, and 14 bases lay outside the gene matches. The CDR3 bases are TGTGCCAGTACCCGCCCCGGGACAGGGGTTGGCTATGGCTACACCTTC. This gives the protein CASTRPGTGVGYGYTF.

V is TRBV28 and J is TRBJ2-2; D remains ambiguous. Trimming removed 6 bases from V and 6 bases from J, with 14 bases in between. Germline CDR1 is MDHEN and CDR2 is SYDVKM. The CDR3 has 14 amino acids. The CDR3 coding sequence is TGTGCCAGCAGACGATTAAGGTCCTCCGGGGAGCTGTTTTTT. Its translation: CASRRLRSSGELFF.

CDR3 loop: CASSSDAGGNEQFF. In nucleotides, the CDR3 is TGTGCCAGCAGTTCCGACGCGGGAGGTAATGAGCAGTTCTTC. The chain couples TRBV6-5 to TRBJ2-1, with 8 nucleotides matching TRBD2. This CDR3 is 14 amino acids long. V dropped 4 bases and J dropped 7; count of bases not matched to a gene: 6. Germline assignment: CDR1 MNHEY and CDR2 SVGAGI.

The CDR3 coding sequence is TGTGCCAGTAGTTCCACGGGGCAGGGCGTCAATCAGCCCCAGCATTTT. It yields the protein CASSSTGQGVNQPQHF. This rearrangement joins TRBV19 to TRBJ1-5; D is perhaps TRBD1 (5 bases). This CDR3 contains 16 residues. Germline V lookup: CDR1 LNHDA, CDR2 SQIVND (reference sequence). The V and J ends lost 5 bases and 3 bases respectively, with 17 bases between them.

CDR3 nucleotide sequence: TGTGCCAGCAAAGGACTAGCGGGCCCCTACGAGCAGTACTTC. Residues: CASKGLAGPYEQYF. The chain has TRBV27 and TRBJ2-7; 11 bases are shared with TRBD2. Germline-derived CDR1 and CDR2 are MNHEY and SMNVEV (reference sequence). CDR3 length: 14 residues. J gave up 2 bases and V 7 bases, and 4 bases lay outside the gene matches.

The J gene is TRBJ1-1, the V gene TRBV19, with a weak D call TRBD1 (5 bases). The V and J ends lost 3 bases and 3 bases respectively, with 11 bases between them. CDR3 length equals 14 residues. CDR1 LNHDA and CDR2 SQIVND come from the germline V gene (reference sequence). The CDR3 DNA follows: TGTGCCAGTAGTATCGGTGGAGGGGACACTGAAGCTTTCTTT. It encodes CASSIGGGDTEAFF.

This clonotype showed up just a few times. Written as DNA, the CDR3 is TGTGCCAGCAGTCTTACAGGAAATTCACCCCTCCACTTT. This codes for CASSLTGNSPLHF. This sequence joins TRBV28 and TRBJ1-6, with D perhaps matching TRBD1 (5 bases). CDR3 length: 13 residues. Germline V gene data show CDR1 as MDHEN and CDR2 as SYDVKM. V lost 5 bases to trimming and J lost 7 bases, with 9 bases between them.

The CDR3 reads CSASPSANEQFF. The CDR3, as DNA: TGCAGTGCTAGCCCTAGCGCCAATGAGCAGTTCTTC. The chain recombines TRBV20-1 with TRBJ2-1, with D possibly TRBD2 on 6 matching bases. CDR3 size: 12 residues. Trimming removed 3 bases at V and 6 bases at J, with 9 bases between. Germline V lookup: CDR1 DFQATT, CDR2 SNEGSKA (reference sequence).

This clonotype was observed a few times. The rearrangement joins TRBV19 to TRBJ2-7, with 12 nucleotides matching TRBD2. The V gene's germline CDR1 is LNHDA and CDR2 SQIVND (reference sequence). Unmatched junction bases numbered 7, after V lost 3 bases and J lost 4 bases. This CDR3 is built from 16 residues. CDR3 in amino acids: CASSIGTSGYGYEQYF. The CDR3 nucleotides are TGTGCCAGTAGTATTGGGACTAGCGGGTATGGATACGAGCAGTACTTC.

In its sample, this clonotype was seen a few times. The chain combines TRBV19 with TRBJ2-7, with 10 bases aligning to TRBD2. The CDR3 contains 14 residues. The V segment lost 4 bases and the J segment 0 bases; nucleotides outside the gene matches: 0. Germline V gene lookup returns CDR1 LNHDA and CDR2 SQIVND (reference sequence). CDR3 in DNA: TGTGCCAGTAGTACTAGCGGGAGCTCCTACGAGCAGTACTTC. Encoded protein: CASSTSGSSYEQYF.

The chain joins TRBV6-1 to TRBJ2-1; D gene uncertain. Germline CDR1 is MNHNS and CDR2 is SASEGT. The V gene lost 8 bases and the J gene lost 9 bases, with 14 bases spanning the gap. This CDR3 has 12 amino acids. The CDR3 here is CASGPLISEQFF. The CDR3 DNA follows: TGTGCCAGCGGACCTCTCATCAGTGAGCAGTTCTTC.

The rearrangement joins TRBV5-4 to TRBJ2-5; tentatively, D is TRBD1 (5 bases). The CDR3 spans 14 residues. Trimming left V 4 bases short and J 1 base short, with 11 bases between. Per germline, CDR1 SGHNT and CDR2 YYREEE (reference sequence). The CDR3 protein is CASSPTTVQETQYF. CDR3 sequence (DNA): TGTGCCAGCAGCCCAACGACAGTCCAAGAGACCCAGTACTTC.

The rearrangement joins TRBV30 to TRBJ1-5, with TRBD1 matching over 7 bases. The CDR3 is made up of 13 amino acids. V dropped 5 bases and J dropped 4; count of bases not matched to a gene: 5. Germline loops: CDR1 GTSNPN, CDR2 SVGIG (reference sequence). CDR3 in DNA: TGTGCCTGGGCGGGACAGATTAATCAGCCCCAGCATTTT. Its protein is CAWAGQINQPQHF.

This clonotype was seen more than once but under ten times. The chain joins TRBV19 to TRBJ1-1; no clear D. The length of the CDR3 is 15 residues. V was clipped by 1 base and J by 1 base, with 10 bases between them. CDR1 LNHDA and CDR2 SQIVND come from the germline V gene (reference sequence). The DNA for the CDR3 is TGTGCCAGTAGTATAGGATTCGGGCAGAACACTGAAGCTTTCTTT. Translation gives CASSIGFGQNTEAFF.

The chain is built from TRBV5-1 and TRBJ2-5, with D possibly TRBD1 on 5 matching bases. V was trimmed by 0 bases and J by 1 base, leaving 10 bases between them. Germline V gives CDR1 SGHRS, CDR2 YFSETQ. The CDR3 length is 15 residues. This CDR3 is CASSLGGQGQETQYF. Written as DNA, the CDR3 is TGCGCCAGCAGCTTGGGTGGGCAGGGCCAAGAGACCCAGTACTTC.

Comments on this clonotype: Its ends do not fully match the called genes, so a read error is possible. This chain connects TRBV20-1 to TRBJ2-3, with 9 positions matching TRBD1. This CDR3 contains 13 residues. Germline CDR1 and CDR2: DFQATT and SNEGSKA (reference sequence). CDR3 region: CSSTGGSADAQYF. The CDR3 region has the DNA TGCAGTTCGACAGGGGGGAGCGCAGATGCGCAGTATTTT.

In its sample, this clonotype ranks as medium-sized. The V call is TRBV15, the J call TRBJ1-5; D ambiguous. The germline CDR1 and CDR2 sequences are LNHNV and YYDKDF (reference sequence). Trimming shortened V by 4 bases and J by 1 base, and 5 bases separated the two germline ends. The CDR3 extends over 13 amino acids. This CDR3 reads CATSMESNQPQHF. The CDR3 DNA sequence: TGTGCCACCAGCATGGAGAGCAATCAGCCCCAGCATTTT.

Judged by abundance, this clonotype is medium-sized. This chain connects TRBV4-2 to TRBJ2-7, with D possibly matching TRBD2 (5 bases). Germline CDR1 LGHNA, CDR2 YNFKEQ. The length of the CDR3 is 15 residues. The ends were cut back, 1 base at V and 6 bases at J, with 16 bases in the middle. CDR3 DNA: TGTGCCAGCAGCCAAGTAACTAGTGAACCTGGCGAGCAGTACTTC. Translating it yields CASSQVTSEPGEQYF.

This clonotype has just a few counts. The chain has TRBV19 and TRBJ1-2, with TRBD1 matching over 8 bases. CDR1 and CDR2 (germline): LNHDA, SQIVND (reference sequence). Trimming took 6 bases from V and 4 from J; bases not matched to a gene: 10. CDR3 length: 15 amino acids. The CDR3 sequence is CASRMRQGIAYGYTF. The CDR3, as DNA: TGTGCCAGTAGGATGAGACAGGGGATAGCCTATGGCTACACCTTC.

The chain carries TRBV7-8 and TRBJ2-1, with D perhaps TRBD2 (6 bases). Trimming shortened V by 5 bases and J by 0 bases, and 14 bases separated the two germline ends. The CDR3 is 16 amino acids. In germline, CDR1 is SGHVS, CDR2 FQNEAQ. The CDR3 reads CASSHEWRGSYNEQFF. The CDR3 DNA sequence: TGTGCCAGCAGCCACGAATGGAGGGGCTCCTACAATGAGCAGTTCTTC.

This chain links TRBV20-1 with TRBJ2-1; TRBD2 aligns across 14 bases. V was clipped by 4 bases and J by 7 bases; unmatched bases: 6. The CDR3 totals 15 residues. Looked up from germline, CDR1 is DFQATT and CDR2 is SNEGSKA (reference sequence). The CDR3 reads CSATRLAGGSNEQFF. The DNA of the CDR3 is TGCAGTGCTACCCGACTAGCGGGAGGGTCAAATGAGCAGTTCTTC.

In this sample, this clonotype turned up a few times. The chain uses TRBV7-2 and TRBJ2-7, with TRBD1 identical over 7 bases. Germline V gene lookup returns CDR1 SGHTA and CDR2 FQGNSA. This CDR3 region has 14 residues. V was clipped by 5 bases and J by 1 base; unmatched bases: 5. CDR3 in amino acids: CASSNRDRSYEQYF. CDR3 bases: TGTGCCAGCAGCAACCGGGACAGATCCTACGAGCAGTACTTC.

The gene calls are TRBV27 and TRBJ2-7; 10 nucleotides match TRBD2. J gave up 7 bases and V 6 bases, and 9 bases lay outside the gene matches. The length of the CDR3 is 14 residues. The V gene's germline CDR1 is MNHEY and CDR2 SMNVEV (reference sequence). The CDR3, as DNA: TGTGCCAGCAGGGGACTAGCGAGTCCGTATGAGCAGTACTTC. Its translation: CASRGLASPYEQYF.

The V and J genes are TRBV7-9 and TRBJ2-3; either TRBD1 or TRBD2 may fit D (5 bases each). This CDR3 is built from 13 residues. Germline CDR1 is SEHNR and CDR2 is FQNEAQ (reference sequence). V lost 6 bases to trimming and J lost 4 bases, with 11 bases between them. The CDR3 nucleotides read TGTGCCAGCAGAAGAGGGGTTTCAGATACGCAGTATTTT. It encodes CASRRGVSDTQYF.

J is TRBJ2-1 and V is TRBV6-2 or TRBV6-3; D is perhaps TRBD2 (5 bases). Per the germline V gene, CDR1 is MNHEY and CDR2 is SVGEGT. The ends were cut back, 10 bases at V and 4 bases at J, with 17 bases in the middle. The CDR3 is made up of 14 amino acids. This CDR3 is CATEVFFPYNEQFF. CDR3 nucleotides: TGTGCCACGGAGGTGTTTTTCCCTTACAATGAGCAGTTCTTC.

J is TRBJ1-1 and V is TRBV29-1; D call uncertain. CDR1 and CDR2 from the germline V gene are SQVTM and ANQGSEA. Deletions cut 8 bases from V and 0 bases from J, with 10 bases between. This CDR3 comprises 12 residues. CDR3 sequence reads: CSSGLLNTEAFF. The CDR3, as DNA: TGCAGCTCCGGACTGTTGAACACTGAAGCTTTCTTT.

This clonotype occurred a few times. The chain carries TRBV20-1 and TRBJ2-5, with D possibly matching TRBD2 (5 bases). V was shortened by 0 bases and J by 1 base, with 12 bases between the two germline ends. CDR3 length: 15 amino acids. Germline lookup yields CDR1 DFQATT and CDR2 SNEGSKA (reference sequence). CDR3 protein: CSARDEVRVQETQYF. In nucleotides, the CDR3 is TGCAGTGCTAGAGATGAGGTGAGGGTCCAAGAGACCCAGTACTTC.